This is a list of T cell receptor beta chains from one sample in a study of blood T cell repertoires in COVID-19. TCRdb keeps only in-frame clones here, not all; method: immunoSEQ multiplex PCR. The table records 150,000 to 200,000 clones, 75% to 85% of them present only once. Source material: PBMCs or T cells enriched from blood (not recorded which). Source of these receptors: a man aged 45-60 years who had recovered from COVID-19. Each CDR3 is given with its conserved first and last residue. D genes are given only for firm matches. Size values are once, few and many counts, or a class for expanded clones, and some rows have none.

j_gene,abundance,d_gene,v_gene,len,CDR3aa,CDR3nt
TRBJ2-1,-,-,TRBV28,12,CATMSSYNEQFF,TGTGCCACCATGAGCTCCTACAATGAGCAGTTCTTC
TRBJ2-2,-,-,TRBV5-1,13,CASSQDIAGELFF,TGCGCCAGCAGCCAGGACATCGCCGGGGAGCTGTTTTTT
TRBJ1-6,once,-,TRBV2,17,CASSARDTNFWNSPLHF,TGTGCCAGCAGCGCTCGGGACACAAATTTTTGGAACTCACCCCTCCACTTT
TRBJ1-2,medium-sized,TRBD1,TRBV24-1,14,CATSRTGQPYGYTF,TGTGCCACCAGTCGGACAGGCCAACCCTATGGCTACACCTTC
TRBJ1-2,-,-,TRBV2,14,CASTEKGSGYGYTF,TGTGCCAGCACGGAGAAGGGGTCGGGCTATGGCTACACCTTC
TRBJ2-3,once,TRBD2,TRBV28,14,CAGKAGGPGDTQYF,TGTGCCGGGAAAGCGGGGGGGCCGGGAGATACGCAGTATTTT
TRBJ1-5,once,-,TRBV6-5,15,CASSLDKPGRQPQHF,TGTGCCAGCAGTCTGGACAAGCCGGGTCGACAGCCCCAGCATTTT
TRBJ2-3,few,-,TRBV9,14,CASSVGGVSDTQYF,TGTGCCAGCAGCGTTGGCGGGGTATCAGATACGCAGTATTTT
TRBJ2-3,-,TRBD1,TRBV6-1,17,CASSDFTGGSSTDTQYF,TGTGCCAGCAGTGATTTTACAGGGGGTTCTAGCACAGATACGCAGTATTTT
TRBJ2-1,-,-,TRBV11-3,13,CASSPTGYNEQFF,TGTGCCAGCAGCCCTACAGGTTACAATGAGCAGTTCTTC
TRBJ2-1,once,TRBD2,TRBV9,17,CASSVGLAGGPGGEQFF,TGTGCCAGCAGCGTAGGGCTAGCGGGGGGGCCGGGAGGTGAGCAGTTCTTC
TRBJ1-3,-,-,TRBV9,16,CASSSRDTYSGNTIYF,TGTGCCAGCAGCAGCCGGGACACGTACTCTGGAAACACCATATATTTT
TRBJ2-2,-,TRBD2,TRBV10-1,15,CASSEPGGVAGELFF,TGCGCCAGCAGTGAGCCCGGGGGGGTTGCCGGGGAGCTGTTTTTT
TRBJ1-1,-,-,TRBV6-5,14,CASSREAGNTEAFF,TGTGCCAGCAGCCGCGAAGCTGGGAACACTGAAGCTTTCTTT
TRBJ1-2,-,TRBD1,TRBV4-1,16,CASSLVGQGSDYGYTF,TGCGCCAGCAGCCTAGTTGGACAGGGAAGTGACTATGGCTACACCTTC
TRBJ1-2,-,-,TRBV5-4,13,CASSLHGEYGYTF,TGTGCCAGCAGCTTGCACGGGGAATACGGCTACACCTTC
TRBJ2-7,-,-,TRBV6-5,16,CASSYEAGDSSYEQYF,TGTGCCAGCAGTTACGAAGCGGGGGACAGCTCCTACGAGCAGTACTTC
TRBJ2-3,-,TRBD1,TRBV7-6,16,CASSSQGGQGSDTQYF,TGTGCCAGCAGCTCTCAAGGGGGACAGGGATCAGATACGCAGTATTTT
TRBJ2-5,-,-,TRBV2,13,CASKPGEVETQYF,TGTGCCAGCAAGCCCGGGGAGGTTGAGACCCAGTACTTC
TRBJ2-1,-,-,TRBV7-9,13,CASSVDRVNEQFF,TGTGCCAGCAGCGTGGACAGAGTCAATGAGCAGTTCTTC
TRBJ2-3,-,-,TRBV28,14,CASSTGGRVDTQYF,TGTGCCAGCAGCACAGGGGGGAGGGTGGATACGCAGTATTTT
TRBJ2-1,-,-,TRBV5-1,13,CASRPAVYNEQFF,TGCGCCAGCAGGCCAGCGGTTTACAATGAGCAGTTCTTC
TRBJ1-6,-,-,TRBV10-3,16,CAISESGRSYNSPLHF,TGTGCCATCAGTGAGTCTGGCAGAAGCTATAATTCACCCCTCCACTTT
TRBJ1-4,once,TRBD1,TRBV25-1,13,CASSGQGGEKLFF,TGTGCCAGCAGTGGACAGGGCGGTGAAAAACTGTTTTTT
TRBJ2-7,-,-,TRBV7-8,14,CASSLALTGGEQYF,TGTGCCAGCAGCTTAGCGTTGACAGGTGGAGAGCAGTACTTC
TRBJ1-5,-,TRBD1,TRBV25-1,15,CASSEVGQGSQPQHF,TGTGCCAGCAGTGAGGTGGGACAGGGGAGTCAGCCCCAGCATTTT
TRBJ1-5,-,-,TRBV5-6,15,CASSLVDSPNQPQHF,TGTGCCAGCAGCTTGGTTGACAGTCCTAATCAGCCCCAGCATTTT
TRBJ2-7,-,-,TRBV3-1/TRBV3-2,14,CASSPYEYAYEQYF,TGTGCCAGCAGCCCCTACGAGTACGCCTACGAGCAGTACTTC
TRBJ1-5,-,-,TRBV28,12,CASQNSNQPQHF,TGTGCCAGCCAAAATAGCAATCAGCCCCAGCATTTT
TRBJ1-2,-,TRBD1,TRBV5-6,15,CASSLASWDRSFYTF,TGTGCCAGCAGCTTGGCAAGTTGGGACAGGAGTTTCTACACCTTC
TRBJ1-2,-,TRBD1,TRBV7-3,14,CASSLPGQGGGYTF,TGTGCCAGCAGCTTACCCGGACAGGGGGGTGGCTACACCTTC
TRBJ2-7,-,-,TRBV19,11,CASGQRYEQYF,TGTGCCAGCGGACAGCGCTACGAGCAGTACTTC
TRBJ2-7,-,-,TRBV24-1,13,CATMSRGEDEQYF,TGTGCCACCATGTCGCGAGGGGAGGACGAGCAGTACTTC
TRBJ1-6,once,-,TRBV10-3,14,CAISESRDNSPLHF,TGTGCCATCAGTGAGTCGCGGGATAATTCACCCCTCCACTTT